The rows below give T cell receptor beta chains drawn from one sample of a study of cytomegalovirus exposure and HLA in healthy donors. Measured with immunoSEQ multiplex PCR; TCRdb has only the in-frame clones, and not every one. The sample records 110,000 to 150,000 clones, approximately 9% being singletons. Material for sequencing was PBMCs. These receptors were collected from a male donor in good health and CMV-seronegative. Both conserved end residues are part of each CDR3. A D gene is named only where the DNA matches it firmly. Not all rows give a size; the values are once, few, many and, for expanded clones, a class.

>few|TRBV6-5|TRBJ2-3|.|14
CASSLIGSGDTQYF
TGTGCCAGCAGTTTGATCGGGAGTGGAGATACGCAGTATTTT
>.|TRBV29-1|TRBJ2-1|TRBD1|15
CSVGDPGQGVNEQFF
TGCAGCGTTGGGGACCCGGGACAGGGGGTCAATGAGCAGTTCTTC
>few|TRBV9|TRBJ2-2|TRBD2|17
CASSVGLAGANTGELFF
TGTGCCAGCAGCGTTGGACTAGCGGGGGCAAACACCGGGGAGCTGTTTTTT
>.|TRBV4-3|TRBJ1-2|TRBD1|14
CASSQPGTGQGYTF
TGCGCCAGCAGCCAGCCCGGGACAGGGCAAGGCTACACCTTC
>.|TRBV7-2|TRBJ2-7|TRBD2|16
CASSLLGLAVVGEQYF
TGTGCCAGCAGCTTACTGGGGCTAGCGGTCGTAGGGGAGCAGTACTTC
>few|TRBV4-2|TRBJ2-3|TRBD2|16
CASSQGLAGRADTQYF
TGTGCCAGCAGCCAAGGTCTAGCGGGAAGGGCAGATACGCAGTATTTT
>.|TRBV5-4|TRBJ2-3|TRBD2|16
CASSFRRGGITDTQYF
TGTGCCAGCAGCTTTCGGCGGGGGGGAATTACAGATACGCAGTATTTT
>few|TRBV13|TRBJ2-1|.|12
CASSLELSEQFF
TGTGCCAGCAGCTTAGAACTTAGTGAGCAGTTCTTC
>few|TRBV27|TRBJ1-1|.|13
CASTSELGTEAFF
TGTGCCAGCACCTCTGAACTTGGCACTGAAGCTTTCTTT
>.|TRBV15|TRBJ2-7|.|15
CATSRDTPGVGEQYF
TGTGCCACCAGCAGAGATACCCCGGGAGTGGGGGAGCAGTACTTC
>.|TRBV6-5|TRBJ1-1|.|14
CASSYSVGGTEAFF
TGTGCCAGCAGTTACTCTGTCGGGGGGACTGAAGCTTTCTTT
>.|TRBV10-2|TRBJ1-1|TRBD1|13
CASRDRGHTEAFF
TGCGCCAGCAGGGACAGGGGGCATACTGAAGCTTTCTTT
>few|TRBV4-1|TRBJ2-1|TRBD1|17
CASSQDGGGQGRMVQFF
TGCGCCAGCAGCCAAGACGGGGGGGGACAGGGGCGCATGGTGCAGTTCTTC
>few|TRBV9|TRBJ1-2|.|16
CASSVGPIRQGDGYTF
TGTGCCAGCAGCGTAGGTCCCATCCGGCAAGGGGATGGCTACACCTTC
>few|TRBV21-1|TRBJ2-3|.|19
CASSRVDRGPSFSTDTQYF
TGTGCCAGCAGCAGAGTTGACAGGGGGCCCTCCTTTAGCACAGATACGCAGTATTTT
>.|TRBV2|TRBJ1-5|.|15
CASSEGRTPNQPQHF
TGTGCCAGCAGTGAAGGGCGGACTCCCAATCAGCCCCAGCATTTT
>.|TRBV5-6|TRBJ1-4|.|14
CASSRRRGGEKLFF
TGTGCCAGCAGCCGGAGGAGGGGAGGAGAAAAACTGTTTTTT
>few|TRBV19|TRBJ2-1|TRBD2|14
CASSIVGGGNEQFF
TGTGCCAGTAGTATAGTTGGGGGGGGCAATGAGCAGTTCTTC
>.|TRBV28|TRBJ2-2|TRBD2|17
CASRRLAGGQGAGELFF
TGTGCCAGCAGGAGACTAGCGGGAGGGCAAGGCGCCGGGGAGCTGTTTTTT
>.|TRBV7-3|TRBJ2-1|.|13
CASSLYAGDEQFF
TGTGCCAGCAGCTTATATGCGGGCGATGAGCAGTTCTTC
>few|TRBV5-1|TRBJ2-7|TRBD2|15
CASSSGLAGAGEQYF
TGCGCCAGCAGCTCGGGACTAGCGGGGGCCGGGGAGCAGTACTTC
>few|TRBV5-1|TRBJ2-1|TRBD2|17
CASRQLTSGDSYNEQFF
TGCGCCAGCAGGCAACTAACTAGCGGGGACTCCTACAATGAGCAGTTCTTC
>few|TRBV18|TRBJ2-7|TRBD2|15
CASSETSGTWYEQYF
TGTGCCAGCTCAGAGACTAGCGGGACTTGGTACGAGCAGTACTTC
>.|TRBV7-9|TRBJ1-5|TRBD1|14
CASSPGTGNQPQHF
TGTGCCAGCAGTCCCGGGACAGGCAATCAGCCCCAGCATTTT
>few|TRBV7-2|TRBJ2-2|.|13
CASSSRETGELFF
TGTGCCAGCAGCTCCAGGGAAACCGGGGAGCTGTTTTTT
>few|TRBV7-2|TRBJ1-3|.|14
CASSPTVSGNTIYF
TGTGCCAGCAGCCCGACAGTCTCTGGAAACACCATATATTTT
>few|TRBV28|TRBJ2-1|TRBD1|13
CASSSTRTGRLFF
TGTGCCAGCAGTTCCACTCGGACAGGGAGGCTGTTCTTC
>.|TRBV5-8|TRBJ1-5|.|12
CASSLQRTAQHF
TGTGCCAGCAGCCTCCAAAGGACAGCCCAGCATTTT
>few|TRBV4-1|TRBJ1-2|.|14
CASSQPQGSHGYTF
TGCGCCAGCAGCCAACCCCAGGGGAGCCATGGCTACACCTTC
>.|TRBV25-1|TRBJ2-2|TRBD1|14
CASSERQGDGELFF
TGTGCCAGCAGTGAAAGACAGGGGGACGGGGAGCTGTTTTTT
>.|TRBV28|TRBJ2-7|TRBD1|13
CASIPGQAHEQYF
TGTGCCAGCATCCCGGGACAGGCCCACGAGCAGTACTTC
>.|TRBV19|TRBJ1-2|.|11
CASSIGLVGTF
TGTGCCAGTAGTATTGGACTCGTTGGCACCTTC
>few|TRBV7-2|TRBJ1-5|.|11
CARLVNQPQHF
TGTGCCAGACTCGTAAATCAGCCCCAGCATTTT
>.|TRBV27|TRBJ2-7|TRBD2|14
CASRGLAESYEQYF
TGTGCCAGCAGGGGACTAGCGGAGTCCTACGAGCAGTACTTC
>.|TRBV28|TRBJ1-2|.|13
CASSPVGADGYTF
TGTGCCAGCAGTCCCGTCGGCGCGGATGGCTACACCTTC
>few|TRBV9|TRBJ2-7|.|13
CASSVGGRTEQYF
TGTGCCAGCAGCGTAGGGGGCCGGACGGAGCAGTACTTC
>few|TRBV27|TRBJ2-7|.|15
CASSSQSRASYEQYF
TGTGCCAGCAGTTCCCAGAGCAGGGCTAGCTACGAGCAGTACTTC
>few|TRBV19|TRBJ2-1|TRBD1|17
CASSVTGGGISYNEQFF
TGTGCCAGTAGCGTTACAGGGGGTGGTATCTCCTACAATGAGCAGTTCTTC
>.|TRBV6-5|TRBJ1-2|.|14
CASSRGGSNYGYTF
TGTGCCAGCAGCCGGGGAGGGAGTAACTATGGCTACACCTTC
>few|TRBV28|TRBJ1-1|TRBD1|16
CASSLRTGGRVTEAFF
TGTGCCAGCAGTTTGAGGACAGGGGGAAGGGTCACTGAAGCTTTCTTT
>.|TRBV10-3|TRBJ2-3|TRBD1|14
CAIRGQGGTDTQYF
TGTGCCATCAGGGGACAGGGGGGGACAGATACGCAGTATTTT
>.|TRBV7-8|TRBJ2-7|.|17
CASSLAPRRGRGWEQYF
TGTGCCAGCAGCTTAGCGCCTCGGAGGGGGCGCGGGTGGGAGCAGTACTTC
>.|TRBV11-2|TRBJ2-2|.|15
CASSSVAGRGGELFF
TGTGCCAGCAGCTCGGTGGCTGGCCGGGGCGGGGAGCTGTTTTTT
>few|TRBV2|TRBJ2-7|.|12
CASRGSSYEQYF
TGTGCCAGCAGGGGGAGCTCCTACGAGCAGTACTTC
>.|TRBV7-9|TRBJ2-5|TRBD2|16
CASSPRLAGAQETQYF
TGTGCCAGCAGCCCCCGACTAGCGGGGGCTCAGGAGACCCAGTACTTC
>few|TRBV6-1|TRBJ2-4|TRBD2|16
CASSEALAGAQNIQYF
TGTGCCAGCAGTGAAGCGTTAGCGGGGGCCCAAAACATTCAGTACTTC
>few|TRBV2|TRBJ2-2|.|16
CASSDSRVTLTGELFF
TGTGCCAGCAGTGACTCCCGGGTTACCTTGACCGGGGAGCTGTTTTTT
>few|TRBV4-2|TRBJ2-7|.|14
CASSQDGLTYEQYF
TGTGCCAGCAGCCAAGACGGACTTACCTACGAGCAGTACTTC